Listed below are T cell receptor beta chains from one sample, sequenced in a study of cytomegalovirus exposure and HLA in healthy donors. TCRdb's table, derived via immunoSEQ multiplex PCR, lists solely in-frame clones and lacks some. The data show about 130,000 clones, roughly 82% seen once. Sequencing was performed on PBMCs. The receptors were gathered from a male donor in good health and CMV-seropositive. The conserved cysteine and the conserved F or W are not part of the CDR3 here. The order of the fields is J gene, V gene, CDR3 protein.

TRBJ2-7	TRBV7-9	ASSLQGAREYEQY
TRBJ1-1	TRBV27	ASRYLTGGNTEAF
TRBJ2-2	TRBV5-1	ASSWTSGRTNTGELF
TRBJ1-3	TRBV9	ASSVLWTGHSSGNTIY
TRBJ1-5	TRBV9	ASSVAAGLNQPQH
TRBJ2-2	TRBV18	ASSPGTGRTGELF
TRBJ2-3	TRBV7-9	ASSFPAGTASTDTQY
TRBJ2-2	TRBV10-3	AISAIETRGGEELF
TRBJ1-1	TRBV19	ASSYTGDTEAF
TRBJ1-5	TRBV29-1	SVIAGAGQPQH
TRBJ2-3	TRBV7-2	ASSLLAGWSDTQY
TRBJ2-5	TRBV7-2	ASSLASSGAQETQY
TRBJ2-1	TRBV2	ASSARAGHYNEQF
TRBJ1-1	TRBV27	ASSMATVPTSEAF
TRBJ1-6	TRBV7-2	ASIPGQGGSPLH
TRBJ1-2	TRBV28	ASSGGQGYT
TRBJ2-7	TRBV11-2	ASSRGQAPREQY
TRBJ2-3	TRBV11-2	ASSLGRGGTSPYTDTQY
TRBJ2-3	TRBV7-3	ASSSDGTSGSTDTQY
TRBJ2-4	TRBV7-3	ASSVGTSGSIQY
TRBJ2-5	TRBV4-3	ASSQEPGQETQY
TRBJ1-1	TRBV7-7	ASSPHPQGANTEAF
TRBJ2-1	TRBV7-2	ASSFDSGTYNEQF